This TCR beta chain was documented in a study of blood T cells in healthy people across ages. In the case of this clonotype: The junction does not match germline at one end; this may be a read error.

This CDR3 comprises 15 residues. Germline V gives CDR1 SSHAT, CDR2 FNYEAQ (reference sequence). Primed by a sample-barcoded 5' primer and a J-beta primer mix, a second PCR proceeded for roughly 7 to 11 cycles. Unique molecular identifiers of 12 random nucleotides labeled each cDNA. Every individual sample yielded 2.5 million or more paired-end reads (each containing CDR3). TCRdb re-derived calls from the 5' RACE reads in MiXCR, one entry per CDR3 protein. The sample shows 700,000 to 850,000 distinct CDR3 sequences, approximately 35% of them seen only once. The TCR comes from a man younger than 30 in good health. Sequencing was done on a sample of blood. The genes are TRBV7-7 and TRBJ2-5, with 8 bases fitting TRBD1. The CDR3 DNA is TGTGCTAGCAGCTTACTTCAGGGGGCGCATAGTGAGCAGTACTTC. Its protein product is CASSLLQGAHSEQYF. The whole variable domain, filled in from reference TRBV7-7 and TRBJ2-5, reads GAGVSQSPRYKVTKRGQDVTLRCDPISSHATLYWYQQALGQGPEFLTYFNYEAQPDKSGLPSDRFSAERPEGSISTLTIQRTEQRDSAMYRCASSLLQGAHSEQYFGPGTRLLVL.